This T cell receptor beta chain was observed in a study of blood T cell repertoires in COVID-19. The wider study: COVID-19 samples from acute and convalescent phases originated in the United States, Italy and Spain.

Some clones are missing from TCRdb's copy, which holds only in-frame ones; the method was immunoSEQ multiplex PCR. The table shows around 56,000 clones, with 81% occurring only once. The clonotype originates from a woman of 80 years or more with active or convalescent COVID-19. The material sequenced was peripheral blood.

The CDR3 DNA follows: TGTGCCAGCGCTGCCGGGACAGGGTCGTACGAGCAGTACTTC. Translation gives CASAAGTGSYEQYF. The chain couples TRBV6-4 to TRBJ2-7, with 9 bases aligning to TRBD1. The germline CDR1 and CDR2 sequences are MRHNA and SNTAGT. The CDR3 is made up of 14 amino acids. The J segment lost 4 bases and the V segment lost 8 bases, leaving 9 bases of the junction unmatched.